The 2 T cell receptor beta chains reported below all come from one sample, sequenced in a study of metastatic and nonmetastatic thyroid tumors. Patients underwent thyroid surgery, and none had received any treatment before it. MiXCR re-clonotyped the PCR reads for TCRdb. The sample has approximately 69,000 clones, 11% to 15% seen once. The sample consisted of blood. The source of these receptors is a male donor with papillary thyroid cancer or a benign thyroid nodule (not recorded which). Some clones in this sample may be carry-over from other donors' samples.

Concerning this clone itself: A much larger clone is a single base away; this may be a read error. This sequence joins TRBV3-1 and TRBJ2-5; a possible D gene is TRBD2 (5 bases). The ends were cut back, 3 bases at V and 1 base at J, with 12 bases in the middle. This CDR3 contains 15 residues. Germline V gene data show CDR1 as LGHDT and CDR2 as YNNKEL (reference sequence). The CDR3 bases are TGTGCCAGCAGCCATTGGCTAGCCGTCCAAGAGACCCAGTACTTC. Its translation is CASSHWLAVQETQYF.

The V gene is TRBV6-1, the J gene TRBJ2-7; 7 nucleotides line up with TRBD1. Trimming at V came to 7 bases and at J to 5 bases, leaving 14 bases not matched to a gene. Germline values: CDR1 MNHNS, CDR2 SASEGT. CDR3 length: 15 amino acids. DNA for the CDR3: TGTGCCAGCAAAACTGGACAGGTATCGTGCCACGAGCAGTACGTC. It codes for CASKTGQVSCHEQYV.